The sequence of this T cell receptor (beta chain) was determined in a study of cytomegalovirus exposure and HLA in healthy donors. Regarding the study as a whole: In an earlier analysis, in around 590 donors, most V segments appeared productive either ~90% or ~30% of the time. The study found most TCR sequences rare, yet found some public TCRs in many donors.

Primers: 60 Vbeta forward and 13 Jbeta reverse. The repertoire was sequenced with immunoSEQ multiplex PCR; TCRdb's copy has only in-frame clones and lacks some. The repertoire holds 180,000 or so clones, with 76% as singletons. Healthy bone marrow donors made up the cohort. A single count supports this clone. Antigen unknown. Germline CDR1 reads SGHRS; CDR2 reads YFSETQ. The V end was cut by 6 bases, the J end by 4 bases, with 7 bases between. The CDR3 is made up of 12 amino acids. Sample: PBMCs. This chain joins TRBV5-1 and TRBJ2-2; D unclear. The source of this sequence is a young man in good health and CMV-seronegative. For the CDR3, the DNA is TGCGCCAGCACGTCGGGCACCGGGGAGCTGTTTTTT. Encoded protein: CASTSGTGELFF. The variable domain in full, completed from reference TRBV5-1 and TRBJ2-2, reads KAGVTQTPRYLIKTRGQQVTLSCSPISGHRSVSWYQQTPGQGLQFLFEYFSETQRNKGNFPGRFSGRQFSNSRSEMNVSTLELGDSALYLCASTSGTGELFFGEGSRLTVL.